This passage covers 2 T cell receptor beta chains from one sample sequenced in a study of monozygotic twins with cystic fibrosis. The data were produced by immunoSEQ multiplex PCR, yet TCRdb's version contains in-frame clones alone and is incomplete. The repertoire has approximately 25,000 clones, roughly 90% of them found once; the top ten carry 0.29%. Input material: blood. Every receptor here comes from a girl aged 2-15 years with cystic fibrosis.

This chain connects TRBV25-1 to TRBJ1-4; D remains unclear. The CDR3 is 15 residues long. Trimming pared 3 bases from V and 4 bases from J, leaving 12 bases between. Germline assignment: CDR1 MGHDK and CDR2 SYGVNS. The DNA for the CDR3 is TGTGCCAGCAGTGACCCACAGCGAAGTAATGAAAAACTGTTTTTT. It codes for CASSDPQRSNEKLFF.

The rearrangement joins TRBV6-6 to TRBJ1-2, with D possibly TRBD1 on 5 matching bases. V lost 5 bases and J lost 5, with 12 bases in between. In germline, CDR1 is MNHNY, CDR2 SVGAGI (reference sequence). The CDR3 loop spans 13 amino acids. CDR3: CASSPDGGYGYTF. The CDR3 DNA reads TGTGCCAGCAGTCCCGACGGGGGATATGGCTACACCTTC.